This TCR beta chain was identified in a study of T cell repertoires in cytomegalovirus infection. About the research overall: Matching HLA type and CMV infection were both indicated by public TCR beta signatures.

Germline values: CDR1 LNHDA, CDR2 SQIVND (reference sequence). CDR3 size: 20 residues. The J segment lost 0 bases and the V segment lost 7 bases, leaving 21 bases of the junction unmatched. The sample holds one count of this clonotype. One entry per CDR3 protein results from TCRdb running MiXCR on the reads. The sample has approximately 630,000 distinct CDR3 sequences, 20% to 25% seen once. Sequencing was performed on CD8+ T cells from PBMCs. This clonotype was obtained from a human donor in good health (CMV status not recorded). Some clones in this sample may be carry-over from other donors' samples. This chain connects TRBV19 to TRBJ1-5; 7 nucleotides agree with TRBD1. In nucleotides, the CDR3 is TGTGCCAGTACATCAGGGGGATACGCTCCTTATAGAGATAGCAATCAGCCCCAGCATTTT. This translates into CASTSGGYAPYRDSNQPQHF.